Shown below are 8 T cell receptor beta chains from a single sample sequenced in a study of tumor-infiltrating lymphocytes in primary liver carcinoma. Unsorted bulk tissue, about 19-32 mg of it, served as the source for co-extraction of RNA and DNA. With a constant-region primer, TCR beta cDNA was made from about 0.55 ug of total RNA. Slightly modified ARM-PCR, run as three nested multiplex PCR rounds, produced the TCR beta libraries. TRBV1-TRBV30 forward primers paired with a C-beta reverse primer drove the first two PCR rounds, approximately 11 cycles each. TCRdb recomputed calls from the multiplex PCR reads with MiXCR, one row per CDR3 protein. The sample shows approximately 110,000 distinct CDR3 sequences, approximately 80% of them seen only once. The material sequenced was liver tumor tissue from sampling region 3. Regarding subset: tumor region T3, left-lateral pole. The receptor set was obtained from a man aged 35-49 years with primary liver carcinoma and hepatitis B virus infection.

Note on this clonotype: One end of the junction varies from germline; a read error may be responsible. The chain is built from TRBV12-3 or TRBV12-4 and TRBJ2-2, with D possibly being TRBD2 (5 bases). The CDR3 loop spans 14 amino acids. CDR3 in amino acids: CASSYSVCIGELFF. CDR3 nucleotides: TGTGCCAGCAGTTACTCCGTGTGCATCGGGGAGCTGTTTTTC.

Turning to this clonotype: An end of the junction does not agree with germline; a read error may underlie this. The chain combines TRBV12-3 or TRBV12-4 with TRBJ1-2; D is undetermined. CDR3 length equals 13 residues. CDR3 DNA: TGTCCCAGCAGCTATGGACCCCTGCGGGGCTACACCTTC. Translated, it gives CPSSYGPLRGYTF.

Worth noting for this clonotype: A read error may produce the germline difference seen at one junction end. This sequence joins TRBV6-2 or TRBV6-3 and TRBJ2-7; D remains unclear. The CDR3 runs 16 residues. Germline V CDR1 and CDR2: MNHEY, SVGEGT. The CDR3 loop is CASGYSLQSNSYEQYF. The CDR3 bases are TGTGCCAGCGGTTACTCGTTACAGTCAAACTCCTACGAGCAATACTTC.

This clonotype appeared a few times. Because it lacks the conserved phenylalanine or tryptophan at the end, this CDR3 is likely a read error. The limits of the CDR3 on the DNA are not certain, so only TCRdb's listed CDR3 is given. The chain uses TRBV28 and TRBJ2-1; the D call of TRBD2 is as the table states it, not checked on the DNA. The CDR3 numbers 13 amino acids, ends counted. Germline loops: CDR1 MDHEN, CDR2 SYDVKM. The CDR3 is CASSLGTSGEQFS.

V usage is TRBV29-1 and J usage is TRBJ1-2, with TRBD1 as a possible D gene (6 bases). Germline V gene lookup returns CDR1 SQVTM and CDR2 ANQGSEA. The CDR3 totals 14 residues. The DNA for the CDR3 is TGCAGTGTCAAGTTTGGACAGTCGATCTATAGATACACCTTC. Translated, it gives CSVKFGQSIYRYTF.

The chain employs TRBV29-1 and TRBJ2-7, with D possibly being TRBD1 (6 bases). CDR1 and CDR2 from the germline V gene are SQVTM and ANQGSEA. This CDR3 is built from 11 residues. CDR3 region: CRGEQGYEQYF. CDR3 coding DNA: TGCCGCGGTGAACAGGGTTATGAGCAGTACTTC.

Concerning this clonotype itself: The CDR3 carries no conserved terminal phenylalanine or tryptophan, so it likely arises from a read error. V gene TRBV6-2 or TRBV6-3 combines with J gene TRBJ1-2; D is undetermined. Germline CDR1 and CDR2: MNHEY and SVGEGT. This CDR3 comprises 14 residues. The CDR3 DNA reads TGTATCAGCAGCTCCGGACCAATGAACTATGGCTACACCATC. Translated, it gives CISSSGPMNYGYTI.

This clonotype came up a few times. One end of the junction fails to match germline, which may point to a read error. This chain connects TRBV12-3 or TRBV12-4 to TRBJ1-1; D is unclear. The length of the CDR3 is 11 residues. In nucleotides, the CDR3 is TGTGCCAGTAGTTTAACCACTGGAGCCTTCTTT. Encoded protein: CASSLTTGAFF.